A single sample gave rise to the 10 T cell receptor beta chains below, sequenced in a study of blood T cell repertoires in COVID-19. TCRdb's copy holds only in-frame clones and misses some; the assay was immunoSEQ multiplex PCR. The sample has 95,000 to 100,000 clones; roughly 90% are singletons. Input material: peripheral blood. The receptor source for this set is a human donor with COVID-19, enrolled during active disease. The donor label of this sample is uncertain.

The chain is built from TRBV6-1 and TRBJ2-7; 9 nucleotides align to TRBD2. Losses at the gene ends were 4 bases for V and 3 bases for J; bases not matched to a gene: 13. The germline gives CDR1 MNHNS, CDR2 SASEGT. CDR3 length equals 17 residues. CDR3 nucleotide sequence: TGTGCCAGCAGTGGAATCTTTAGCGGGAGTCCGAGCTACGAGCAGTACTTC. Protein sequence: CASSGIFSGSPSYEQYF.

J is TRBJ1-2 and V is TRBV19, with D hard to call. Germline CDR1 is LNHDA and CDR2 is SQIVND (reference sequence). This CDR3 contains 18 residues. V was pared by 4 bases and J by 0 bases, with 21 bases between. This CDR3 is CASSTELDRPAANYGYTF. The CDR3 DNA reads TGTGCCAGTAGTACAGAACTAGACCGACCCGCCGCTAACTATGGCTACACCTTC.

This clone occurred a few times. This rearrangement joins TRBV6-1 to TRBJ1-6, with D maybe TRBD1 (5 bases). This CDR3 spans 13 amino acids. V dropped 3 bases and J dropped 5 bases, with 5 bases sitting between them. From germline, CDR1 is MNHNS and CDR2 SASEGT. The chain's CDR3 is CASSDRDNSPLHF. CDR3 coding DNA: TGTGCCAGCAGTGACAGGGATAATTCACCCCTCCACTTT.

V and J are TRBV24-1 and TRBJ1-5; TRBD1 matches at 7 bases. Germline V gives CDR1 KGHDR, CDR2 SFDVKD. With V trimmed by 3 bases and J by 3 bases, 4 bases remained unmatched. The length of the CDR3 is 15 residues. CDR3 nucleotide sequence: TGTGCCACCAGTGATCCAGGGACAGCCAATCAGCCCCAGCATTTT. Its protein is CATSDPGTANQPQHF.

Of note for this clone: In the same sample, other DNA sequences code for this CDR3. The chain recombines TRBV19 with TRBJ2-7, with 9 bases fitting TRBD1. J lost 1 base, V lost 9 bases, and 4 bases had no gene match. Germline assignment: CDR1 LNHDA and CDR2 SQIVND (reference sequence). There are 13 residues in the CDR3. CDR3: CASTGTGSYEQYF. In DNA form, the CDR3 reads TGTGCCAGCACCGGGACAGGGTCCTACGAGCAGTACTTC.

The chain employs TRBV6-5 and TRBJ1-3; D remains ambiguous. V shed 5 bases and J shed 1 base, with 12 bases lying between them. Looked up from germline, CDR1 is MNHEY and CDR2 is SVGAGI. CDR3 length: 15 amino acids. The CDR3 protein is CASSTTTSSGNTIYF. CDR3 sequence (DNA): TGTGCCAGCAGTACGACGACAAGTTCTGGAAACACCATATATTTT.

J is TRBJ2-5 and V is TRBV5-1; 8 positions match TRBD1. Germline CDR1 SGHRS, CDR2 YFSETQ. The CDR3 contains 16 residues. V lost 0 bases and J lost 7; bases outside the gene matches: 11. The CDR3 DNA sequence: TGCGCCAGCAGCTTGGATATCGGGACAGGCGTCGGGACCCAGTACTTC. Translation: CASSLDIGTGVGTQYF.

The chain uses TRBV3-1 (or the pseudogene TRBV3-2) and TRBJ1-5; TRBD1 might be the D (5 bases). The V gene's germline CDR1 is LGHDT and CDR2 YNNKEL (reference sequence). CDR3 length: 19 residues. V was shortened by 1 base and J by 4 bases, with 23 bases between the two germline ends. The CDR3 here is CASSQAPPRMGRDNQPQHF. In nucleotides, the CDR3 is TGTGCCAGCAGCCAAGCGCCCCCTCGCATGGGCAGGGATAATCAGCCCCAGCATTTT.

For the CDR3, the DNA is TGTGCCAGCAGTCCACTAGCGGGGGGTTACACAGATACGCAGTATTTT. Amino acid sequence: CASSPLAGGYTDTQYF. The genes are TRBV27 and TRBJ2-3; 12 bases are shared with TRBD2. CDR1 MNHEY and CDR2 SMNVEV come from the germline V gene (reference sequence). CDR3 length: 16 amino acids. V was pared by 5 bases and J by 2 bases, with 5 bases of the junction left unmatched.

The chain employs TRBV15 and TRBJ2-2; TRBD1 aligns across 8 bases. V was clipped by 5 bases and J by 5 bases; unmatched bases: 4. This CDR3 contains 14 residues. The germline V gene has CDR1 LNHNV and CDR2 YYDKDF (reference sequence). CDR3 sequence reads: CATSSDRGTGELFF. CDR3 DNA sequence: TGTGCCACCAGCTCCGACAGGGGTACCGGGGAGCTGTTTTTT. Full variable domain (remainder filled in from reference TRBV15 and TRBJ2-2): DAMVIQNPRYQVTQFGKPVTLSCSQTLNHNVMYWYQQKSSQAPKLLFHYYDKDFNNEADTPDNFQSRRPNTSFCFLDIRSPGLGDTAMYLCATSSDRGTGELFFGEGSRLTVL.